The sequence of this T cell receptor beta chain was determined in a study of blood T cell repertoires in COVID-19. For the study at large: Spain, Italy and the United States supplied samples that represented acute and convalescent COVID-19. From T cells, B-cell-depleted T cells, or PBMCs came the material, which was cDNA or gDNA.

The germline V gene has CDR1 ENHRY and CDR2 SYGVKD. The length of the CDR3 is 15 residues. The junction had 11 bases not matched to a gene; V was cut back by 3 bases and J by 9 bases. Symptom resolution, clearance, or two negative PCRs marked the recovered donors of Cohort 3. Libraries were prepared by immunoSEQ multiplex PCR; TCRdb keeps only in-frame clonotypes and omits some of them. The data hold under 150,000 clones, with 75% to 80% observed a single time. The clonotype originates from a woman aged 45-60 years who had recovered from COVID-19. The chain combines TRBV10-3 with TRBJ2-3; 8 nucleotides line up with TRBD2. The sample consisted of PBMCs or T cells enriched from blood (not recorded which). The CDR3 protein is CAISEGAGDGKTQYF. The DNA of the CDR3 is TGTGCCATCAGTGAAGGAGCGGGGGACGGGAAAACGCAGTATTTT.